This T cell receptor (beta chain) was recorded in a study of blood T cell repertoires in COVID-19. Methods used by the authors: Estimated nucleated cell counts came from reference gene primer amplification. Produced via immunoSEQ multiplex PCR; TCRdb's table is partial and in-frame only. V and J calls and clone size are given by that table; D and trimming were obtained from the DNA. The table lists 150,000 or so clones, about nine tenths of them singletons. This CDR3 has 13 residues. Germline V CDR1 and CDR2: MNHEY, SVGAGI. Between the trimmed V and J ends, which lost 8 bases and 0 bases, there was a span of 8 bases. This clone has only a few counts.

The chain combines TRBV6-5 with TRBJ1-5; D unclear. The sequence was collected from a woman aged 40 to 50 who had been exposed to COVID-19. The sample comprised PBMCs or T cells enriched from blood (not recorded which). CDR3 loop: CASGSDSNQPQHF. The CDR3 coding sequence is TGTGCCAGCGGCTCAGATAGCAATCAGCCCCAGCATTTT.